The next 18 T cell receptor beta chains were all read from a single sample in a study of T cell repertoires in cytomegalovirus infection. A single record per CDR3 protein comes from TCRdb applying MiXCR to the reads. The sample has some 150,000 distinct CDR3 sequences, under 8.5% seen once. Sequencing was performed on PBMCs. Receptors originate from a human donor in good health (CMV status not recorded). Some clones in this sample may be carry-over from other donors' samples.

This clonotype was found many times. This chain links TRBV24-1 with TRBJ2-3, with a possible D match to TRBD1 (5 bases). The V gene lost 3 bases and the J gene lost 0 bases, with 18 bases spanning the gap. The germline gives CDR1 KGHDR, CDR2 SFDVKD. This CDR3 comprises 18 residues. CDR3 loop: CATSDPSFGGASTDTQYF. As DNA, the CDR3 is TGTGCCACCAGTGATCCTTCCTTTGGTGGGGCGAGCACAGATACGCAGTATTTT.

This clonotype was seen many times. The V and J genes are TRBV7-2 and TRBJ2-1; D may be TRBD1 (5 bases). The germline V gene encodes CDR1 SGHTA and CDR2 FQGNSA. This CDR3 is 17 amino acids long. Trimming pared 5 bases from V and 1 base from J, leaving 18 bases between. DNA for the CDR3: TGTGCCAGCAGCCAGCAGGGATCCCTCATATCCTACAATGAGCAGTTCTTC. This gives the protein CASSQQGSLISYNEQFF.

This clonotype was counted at least ten times. The chain has TRBV7-2 and TRBJ2-5, with 7 bases aligning to TRBD2. V lost 5 bases to trimming and J lost 6 bases; unmatched junction nucleotides: 12. This CDR3 spans 15 amino acids. Germline V gene lookup returns CDR1 SGHTA and CDR2 FQGNSA. The CDR3: CASSPSGLAAKTQYF. The CDR3, as DNA: TGTGCCAGCAGCCCTAGTGGCCTAGCGGCGAAGACCCAGTACTTC.

Here the CDR3 reads CSARDHLREKMNTEAFF. CDR3 DNA: TGCAGTGCTAGAGATCATCTAAGGGAGAAGATGAACACTGAAGCTTTCTTT. The V call is TRBV20-1, the J call TRBJ1-1; the D is unclear. In germline, CDR1 is DFQATT, CDR2 SNEGSKA (reference sequence). Trimming cost V 0 bases and J 0 bases, with 17 bases left between them. The CDR3 totals 17 residues.

This clonotype has a handful of counts. This chain connects TRBV24-1 to TRBJ2-5; 9 nucleotides align to TRBD2. The CDR3 has 15 residues. Germline V CDR1 and CDR2: KGHDR, SFDVKD. Trimming took 4 bases from V and 5 from J; bases not matched to a gene: 7. CDR3: CATSESSGVGETQYF. The CDR3 region has the DNA TGTGCCACCAGTGAGTCTAGCGGGGTCGGGGAGACCCAGTACTTC.

The sample holds many counts of this clonotype. The CDR3 sequence is CASSQGFAGQETQYF. The DNA of the CDR3 is TGTGCCAGCAGCCAAGGGTTTGCGGGACAAGAGACCCAGTACTTC. V is TRBV3-1 and J is TRBJ2-5; D is perhaps TRBD2 (6 bases). Germline lookup yields CDR1 LGHDT and CDR2 YNNKEL (reference sequence). The CDR3 totals 15 residues. Between the trimmed V and J ends, which lost 1 base and 2 bases, there was a span of 11 bases.

As concerns this clonotype: Just one base apart from a much larger clone, this may be a read error. The conserved phenylalanine or tryptophan is not found at the CDR3 terminus, so this likely reflects a read error. The chain combines TRBV25-1 with TRBJ1-1; no clear D gene. This CDR3 spans 15 amino acids. Germline-derived CDR1 and CDR2 are MGHDK and SYGVNS. V was cut by 4 bases and J by 2 bases, with 14 bases left in between. As DNA, the CDR3 is TGTGCCAGCAGTGGCACACAGAATTTCAACACTGAAGCTTTCGTT. This sequence encodes CASSGTQNFNTEAFV.

The table lists this clonotype with a few counts. This chain uses TRBV7-9 with TRBJ1-1; D is undetermined. Germline values: CDR1 SEHNR, CDR2 FQNEAQ (reference sequence). Trimming took 2 bases from V and 3 from J, leaving 7 bases between them. The CDR3 is 13 residues long. DNA for the CDR3: TGTGCCAGCAGCTTAACAGTTGACACTGAAGCTTTCTTT. This sequence encodes CASSLTVDTEAFF.

This clonotype has a handful of counts. The chain is built from TRBV20-1 and TRBJ2-7; D call uncertain. Germline V gives CDR1 DFQATT, CDR2 SNEGSKA (reference sequence). Trimming removed 8 bases from V and 3 bases from J, with 26 bases in between. This CDR3 is built from 16 residues. The CDR3 loop is CSIKLGNPGRNYEQYF. CDR3 DNA: TGCAGTATCAAGCTAGGTAACCCTGGCAGGAACTACGAGCAGTACTTC.

This clonotype was picked up a small number of times. This chain connects TRBV6-8 to TRBJ2-3, with D possibly matching TRBD1 (5 bases). Germline assignment: CDR1 MNHGY and CDR2 SAAAGT. V shed 6 bases and J shed 7 bases, with 20 bases lying between them. The CDR3 length is 15 residues. The CDR3 region has the DNA TGTGCCAGCAGCTGGACAATTACGAATAAAAATACGCAGTATTTT. It encodes CASSWTITNKNTQYF.

This clonotype showed up many times. This chain uses TRBV7-8 with TRBJ2-1; 13 positions agree with TRBD2. V lost 1 base and J lost 3; bases outside the gene matches: 15. This CDR3 contains 21 residues. CDR1 and CDR2 (germline): SGHVS, FQNEAQ. CDR3: CASSLVRGLAGMERFYNEQFF. In nucleotides, the CDR3 is TGTGCCAGCAGCTTAGTTCGGGGACTAGCGGGGATGGAAAGGTTCTACAATGAGCAGTTCTTC.

At least ten counts were recorded for this clonotype. The chain is built from TRBV5-4 and TRBJ2-7; maybe TRBD2 (6 bases). Germline V lookup: CDR1 SGHNT, CDR2 YYREEE (reference sequence). V shed 4 bases and J shed 2 bases, with 13 bases lying between them. The CDR3 totals 14 residues. This CDR3 reads CASSPSWGAYEQYF. Here the CDR3 DNA reads TGTGCCAGCAGCCCCTCCTGGGGGGCCTACGAGCAGTACTTC.

V and J are TRBV14 and TRBJ1-4; 10 nucleotides agree with TRBD1. The junction had 6 bases not matched to a gene; V was cut back by 3 bases and J by 5 bases. Germline-derived CDR1 and CDR2 are SGHDN and FVKESK. This CDR3 contains 16 residues. CDR3 bases: TGTGCCAGCAGCCATCCGGGACAGGGGCCGAATGAAAAACTGTTTTTT. Amino acid sequence: CASSHPGQGPNEKLFF.

This clonotype was counted only a few times. This chain uses TRBV9 with TRBJ1-1; no clear D gene. CDR1 and CDR2 (germline): SGDLS, YYNGEE. This CDR3 is built from 15 residues. V was cut by 4 bases and J by 0 bases, with 13 bases left in between. This CDR3 is CASSSSAQMNTEAFF. CDR3 in DNA: TGTGCCAGCAGCTCATCAGCCCAGATGAACACTGAAGCTTTCTTT.

Many counts were recorded for this clonotype. This chain joins TRBV6-2 or TRBV6-3 and TRBJ2-7; D not resolved. V lost 2 bases and J 2 bases, leaving 1 base between the germline ends. Germline assignment: CDR1 MNHEY and CDR2 SVGEGT. This CDR3 has 11 amino acids. The CDR3 nucleotides are TGTGCCAGCAGTTACACCTACGAGCAGTACTTC. This sequence encodes CASSYTYEQYF.

The J gene is TRBJ2-5, the V gene TRBV29-1; D unclear. V lost 4 bases, J lost 4 bases, and 10 bases lay in between. This CDR3 comprises 12 residues. Germline CDR1 reads SQVTM; CDR2 reads ANQGSEA. CDR3 sequence: CSVVVRAETQYF. The CDR3 DNA follows: TGCAGCGTTGTTGTTAGAGCAGAGACCCAGTACTTC.

This clonotype was seen repeatedly, ten times or more. The CDR3 coding sequence is TGTGCCAGCAGTTACCGAGCTATGACAGTCACAGATACGCAGTATTTT. It translates to CASSYRAMTVTDTQYF. The genes are TRBV6-5 and TRBJ2-3, with D possibly matching TRBD1 (5 bases). CDR3 length: 16 residues. Per the germline V gene, CDR1 is MNHEY and CDR2 is SVGAGI. The V gene lost 2 bases and the J gene lost 2 bases, with 14 bases spanning the gap.

This clonotype occurred many times. The chain carries TRBV5-5 and TRBJ2-7; D is perhaps TRBD2 (6 bases). Trimming left V 4 bases short and J 4 bases short, with 18 bases between. CDR1 SGHKS and CDR2 YYEKEE come from the germline V gene (reference sequence). The CDR3 totals 15 residues. CDR3 DNA: TGTGCCAGCAGCCCTGGGGCTAGCGAAAAATACGAGCAGTACTTC. As protein: CASSPGASEKYEQYF.